The 14 T cell receptor beta chains below all came from one sample that was sequenced in a study of blood T cell repertoires in COVID-19. Assay used: immunoSEQ multiplex PCR; TCRdb lists only in-frame clones, some missing. The sample includes approximately 70,000 clones, 90% of them seen just once. Sample: peripheral blood. These receptors originate from a woman aged 18 to 35 with acute or convalescent COVID-19.

This rearrangement joins TRBV7-9 to TRBJ2-3; 9 bases align to TRBD2. The V and J ends lost 3 bases and 4 bases, in that order; junction bases with no gene match: 2. The CDR3 covers 14 residues. Germline-derived CDR1 and CDR2 are SEHNR and FQNEAQ (reference sequence). The CDR3 nucleotides read TGTGCCAGCAGCTTGGCGGGGGGGGCAGATACGCAGTATTTT. It codes for CASSLAGGADTQYF.

In nucleotides, the CDR3 is TGTGCCAGCATCCCAGCCGTATCTGGGGCCAACGTCCTGACTTTC. Its protein product is CASIPAVSGANVLTF. V and J are TRBV6-2 or TRBV6-3 and TRBJ2-6; D call uncertain. Germline-derived CDR1 and CDR2 are MNHEY and SVGEGT. The CDR3 length is 15 residues. V was trimmed by 7 bases and J by 1 base, leaving 11 bases between them.

This sequence joins TRBV9 and TRBJ2-7; 10 bases agree with TRBD2. V shed 2 bases, J shed 7 bases, and the junction held 12 bases outside the gene matches. CDR1 SGDLS and CDR2 YYNGEE come from the germline V gene. This CDR3 comprises 16 residues. The CDR3 loop reads CASSVASGGPTGEQYF. The CDR3 region has the DNA TGTGCCAGCAGCGTTGCTAGCGGGGGTCCAACGGGAGAGCAGTACTTC. Full variable domain (missing parts from reference TRBV9 and TRBJ2-7): DSGVTQTPKHLITATGQRVTLRCSPRSGDLSVYWYQQSLDQGLQFLIQYYNGEERAKGNILERFSAQQFPDLHSELNLSSLELGDSALYFCASSVASGGPTGEQYFGPGTRLTVT.

The chain employs TRBV19 and TRBJ1-4; possible D gene TRBD1, 5 bases. CDR3 length: 14 residues. The germline CDR1 and CDR2 sequences are LNHDA and SQIVND (reference sequence). V lost 5 bases, J lost 0 bases, and 7 bases lay in between. The DNA for the CDR3 is TGTGCCAGTAGTCCGACAGCAACTAATGAAAAACTGTTTTTT. As protein: CASSPTATNEKLFF.

This sequence joins TRBV2 and TRBJ1-1; 7 nucleotides agree with TRBD1. The germline V gene encodes CDR1 SNHLY and CDR2 FYNNEI. The CDR3 is 13 residues long. V was clipped by 4 bases and J by 4 bases; unmatched bases: 3. The CDR3 is CASSGQGGTEAFF. CDR3 nucleotide sequence: TGTGCCAGCAGTGGACAGGGAGGCACTGAAGCTTTCTTT.

By sample fraction, this clone is medium-sized. The chain has TRBV6-1 and TRBJ1-6, with D maybe TRBD1 (5 bases). Germline CDR1 is MNHNS and CDR2 is SASEGT. This CDR3 has 16 amino acids. V dropped 2 bases and J dropped 3 bases, with 11 bases sitting between them. The CDR3 DNA follows: TGTGCCAGCAGTGAAAATACTGACAGCTATAATTCACCCCTCCACTTT. Translating gives CASSENTDSYNSPLHF.

A single count supports this clone. The chain carries TRBV6-5 and TRBJ2-7; 7 bases match TRBD1. The CDR3 is 13 residues long. With 5 bases clipped from V and 5 bases from J, the junction kept 6 bases outside the gene matches. The germline CDR1 and CDR2 sequences are MNHEY and SVGAGI. In nucleotides, the CDR3 is TGTGCCAGCAGTACAGACAGGGAAAACGAGCAGTACTTC. It encodes CASSTDRENEQYF.

CDR3 sequence: CASSQDGQGFGAKNIQYF. CDR3 DNA sequence: TGCGCCAGCAGCCAAGATGGACAGGGGTTTGGAGCCAAAAACATTCAGTACTTC. The V call is TRBV4-1, the J call TRBJ2-4; TRBD1 matches 9 bases. CDR1 and CDR2 from the germline V gene are MGHRA and YSYEKL. CDR3 length: 18 residues. V shed 0 bases and J 0 bases; nucleotides not matched to a gene: 6.

A single count supports this clone. The J gene is TRBJ1-5, the V gene TRBV6-5; 7 nucleotides match TRBD1. The CDR3 covers 13 residues. Germline V CDR1 and CDR2: MNHEY, SVGAGI. Trimming took 7 bases from V and 4 from J; bases not matched to a gene: 4. The CDR3 DNA reads as TGTGCCAGCAAGAGACAGGGTAATCAGCCCCAGCATTTT. As protein: CASKRQGNQPQHF.

This clone was seen a few times. The chain uses TRBV12-1 and TRBJ2-7; TRBD2, the D gene given by the table, was not confirmed from the DNA. TRBV12-1 is assigned pseudogene status. The CDR3 totals 19 residues. Here the CDR3 reads CASSFGTRTSGELSYEQYF. As DNA, the CDR3 is TGTGCCAGCAGCTTTGGGACTCGGACTAGCGGGGAACTCTCCTACGAGCAGTACTTC.

This sequence joins TRBV11-2 and TRBJ1-1; possibly TRBD1 for D (5 bases). V was pared by 1 base and J by 4 bases, with 7 bases between. Germline V gene lookup returns CDR1 SGHAT and CDR2 FQNNGV. The CDR3 spans 13 residues. Here the CDR3 DNA reads TGTGCCAGCAGCTTAGCAGGGTTCACTGAAGCTTTCTTT. This encodes CASSLAGFTEAFF.

The J gene is TRBJ2-7, the V gene TRBV2; 7 positions agree with TRBD2. The V segment lost 5 bases and the J segment 7 bases; nucleotides outside the gene matches: 5. Germline values: CDR1 SNHLY, CDR2 FYNNEI. The CDR3 loop spans 12 amino acids. The CDR3 DNA reads as TGTGCCAGCAGTCCCGGTAGCGGGGAGCAGTACTTC. Its translation is CASSPGSGEQYF.

The genes are TRBV6-2 or TRBV6-3 and TRBJ1-4; D possibly corresponds to TRBD1 (5 bases). The V end was cut by 0 bases, the J end by 4 bases, with 15 bases between. Germline loops: CDR1 MNHEY, CDR2 SVGEGT. This CDR3 has 17 amino acids. The CDR3 DNA follows: TGTGCCAGCAGTTACTCAAGGGGTCGCAGCCTTAATGAAAAACTGTTTTTT. It specifies CASSYSRGRSLNEKLFF.

Only one count was recorded for this clone. The chain employs TRBV5-5 and TRBJ2-7; 7 bases are a match to TRBD1. This CDR3 region has 16 residues. V was clipped by 4 bases and J by 0 bases; unmatched bases: 10. Germline V gene data show CDR1 as SGHKS and CDR2 as YYEKEE (reference sequence). This CDR3 is CASSPLGTVVSYEQYF. DNA of the CDR3: TGTGCCAGCAGCCCCCTCGGGACAGTGGTCTCCTACGAGCAGTACTTC.